The T cell receptor beta chain under discussion was sequenced for a study of blood T cell repertoires in COVID-19. Study information: Sites across the United States, Italy and Spain contributed samples from acute and convalescent COVID-19.

Germline assignment: CDR1 ENHRY and CDR2 SYGVKD. V lost 6 bases, J lost 0 bases, and 12 bases lay in between. The CDR3 has 15 residues. Authors' processing steps: Amplification with reference gene primers provided the estimates of nucleated cell counts. The assay was immunoSEQ multiplex PCR, and TCRdb's table has in-frame clones only and misses some. The V and J calls and clone size come from that table; D and trimming were worked out from the DNA. The repertoire has under 100,000 clones, roughly 86% of them found once; the top ten carry about a sixth. The sequenced sample consisted of peripheral blood. This chain uses TRBV10-3 with TRBJ2-1; no firm D call. The clonotype comes from a human donor in a cohort sampled during active COVID-19. CDR3 in amino acids: CAIRMTESSYNEQFF. DNA of the CDR3: TGTGCCATCAGGATGACGGAGAGCTCCTACAATGAGCAGTTCTTC.